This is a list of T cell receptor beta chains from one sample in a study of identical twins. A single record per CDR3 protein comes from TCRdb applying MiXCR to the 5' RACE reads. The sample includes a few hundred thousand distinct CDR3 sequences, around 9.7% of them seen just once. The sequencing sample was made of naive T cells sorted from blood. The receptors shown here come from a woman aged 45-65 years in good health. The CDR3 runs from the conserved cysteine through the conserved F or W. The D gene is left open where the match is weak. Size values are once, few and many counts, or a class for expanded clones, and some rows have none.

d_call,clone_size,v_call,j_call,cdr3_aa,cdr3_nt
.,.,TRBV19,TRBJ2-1,CASSIGGTGSEQFF,TGTGCCAGTAGTATAGGGGGCACCGGGAGCGAGCAGTTCTTC
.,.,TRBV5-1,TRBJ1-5,CASSFNTGGQPQHF,TGCGCCAGCAGCTTTAATACAGGAGGGCAGCCCCAGCATTTT
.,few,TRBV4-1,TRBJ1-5,CASSLSGTPTQPQHF,TGCGCCAGCAGCCTGAGCGGGACACCCACCCAGCCCCAGCATTTT
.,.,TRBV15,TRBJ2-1,CATSRDWIGEQFF,TGTGCCACCAGCAGAGATTGGATAGGTGAGCAGTTCTTC
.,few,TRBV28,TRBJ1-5,CASKPLRRPGHF,TGTGCCAGCAAACCTTTAAGAAGGCCGGGGCATTTT
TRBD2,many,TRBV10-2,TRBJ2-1,CASSEEREGFF,TGCGCCAGCAGTGAGGAGCGGGAGGGGTTCTTC
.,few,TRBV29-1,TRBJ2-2,CSSREQNTGELFF,TGCAGCTCACGGGAGCAGAACACCGGGGAGCTGTTTTTT
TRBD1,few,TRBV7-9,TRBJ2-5,CASTSWDSEETQYF,TGTGCCAGCACTTCTTGGGACAGCGAAGAGACCCAGTACTTC
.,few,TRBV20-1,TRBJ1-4,CSARASLRPTNEKLFF,TGCAGTGCTAGAGCCTCCCTTCGGCCCACTAATGAAAAACTGTTTTTT
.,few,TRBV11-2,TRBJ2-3,CASSSLVAKADTQYF,TGTGCCAGCAGCTCCTTGGTGGCAAAAGCAGATACGCAGTATTTT
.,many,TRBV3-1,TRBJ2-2,CASSQEGPNTGELFF,TGTGCCAGCAGCCAAGAGGGACCGAACACCGGGGAGCTGTTTTTT
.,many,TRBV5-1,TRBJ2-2,CASSPGENTGELFF,TGCGCCAGCAGTCCGGGAGAGAACACCGGGGAGCTGTTTTTT
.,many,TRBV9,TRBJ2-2,CASSAGSAGELFF,TGTGCCAGCAGCGCAGGGTCTGCCGGGGAGCTGTTTTTT
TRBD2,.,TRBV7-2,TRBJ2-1,CASSLGPSGRAIEQFF,TGTGCCAGCAGCTTAGGGCCCAGCGGGAGAGCGATTGAGCAGTTCTTC
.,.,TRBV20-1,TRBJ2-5,CSADSQREETQYF,TGCAGTGCTGACTCCCAGCGGGAAGAGACCCAGTACTTC
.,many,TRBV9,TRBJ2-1,CASSVLGAEPTMAQFF,TGTGCCAGCAGCGTACTGGGGGCAGAACCTACAATGGCGCAGTTCTTC
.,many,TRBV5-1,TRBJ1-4,CASSPGGPREKLFF,TGCGCCAGCAGCCCGGGAGGCCCGAGAGAAAAACTGTTTTTT
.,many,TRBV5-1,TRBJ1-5,CASSSDGNQPQHF,TGCGCCAGCAGCTCGGACGGAAATCAGCCCCAGCATTTT
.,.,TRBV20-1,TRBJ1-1,CSARDRRNTEAFF,TGCAGTGCTAGAGATCGCCGAAACACTGAAGCTTTCTTT
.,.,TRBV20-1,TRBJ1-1,CSAREGGRGPGAFF,TGCAGTGCTAGAGAGGGGGGGAGGGGCCCGGGAGCTTTCTTT
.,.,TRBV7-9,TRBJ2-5,CASSPSGAKETQYF,TGTGCCAGCAGCCCTTCAGGGGCTAAAGAGACCCAGTACTTC
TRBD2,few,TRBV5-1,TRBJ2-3,CASRASPSGRARTDTQYF,TGCGCCAGCAGAGCTTCGCCTAGCGGGAGGGCCAGGACAGATACGCAGTATTTT
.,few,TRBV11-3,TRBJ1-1,CASSLDRWGENTEAFF,TGTGCCAGCAGCTTAGATCGGTGGGGAGAGAACACTGAAGCTTTCTTT